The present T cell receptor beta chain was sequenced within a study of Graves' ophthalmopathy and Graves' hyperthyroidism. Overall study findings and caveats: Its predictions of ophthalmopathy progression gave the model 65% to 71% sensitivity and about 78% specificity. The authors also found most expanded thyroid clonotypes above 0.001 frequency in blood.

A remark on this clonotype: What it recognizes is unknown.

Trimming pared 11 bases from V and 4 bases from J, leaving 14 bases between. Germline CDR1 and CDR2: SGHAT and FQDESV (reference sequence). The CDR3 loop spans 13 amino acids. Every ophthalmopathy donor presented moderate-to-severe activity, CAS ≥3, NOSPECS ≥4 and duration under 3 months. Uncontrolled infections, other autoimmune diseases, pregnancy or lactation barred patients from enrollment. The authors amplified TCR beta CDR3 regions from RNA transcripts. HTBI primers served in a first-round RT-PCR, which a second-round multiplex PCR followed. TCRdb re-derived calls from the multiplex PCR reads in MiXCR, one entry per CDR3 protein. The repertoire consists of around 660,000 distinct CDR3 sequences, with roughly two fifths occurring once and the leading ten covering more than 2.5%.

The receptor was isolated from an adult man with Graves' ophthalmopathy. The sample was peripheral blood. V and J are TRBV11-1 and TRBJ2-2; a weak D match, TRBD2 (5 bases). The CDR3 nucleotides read TGTGCCTGGAGTCTCAGCGGCACCGGGGAGCTGTTTTTT. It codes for CAWSLSGTGELFF. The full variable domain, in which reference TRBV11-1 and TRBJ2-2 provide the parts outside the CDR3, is EAEVAQSPRYKITEKSQAVAFWCDPISGHATLYWYRQILGQGPELLVQFQDESVVDDSQLPKDRFSAERLKGVDSTLKIQPAELGDSAMYLCAWSLSGTGELFFGEGSRLTVL.